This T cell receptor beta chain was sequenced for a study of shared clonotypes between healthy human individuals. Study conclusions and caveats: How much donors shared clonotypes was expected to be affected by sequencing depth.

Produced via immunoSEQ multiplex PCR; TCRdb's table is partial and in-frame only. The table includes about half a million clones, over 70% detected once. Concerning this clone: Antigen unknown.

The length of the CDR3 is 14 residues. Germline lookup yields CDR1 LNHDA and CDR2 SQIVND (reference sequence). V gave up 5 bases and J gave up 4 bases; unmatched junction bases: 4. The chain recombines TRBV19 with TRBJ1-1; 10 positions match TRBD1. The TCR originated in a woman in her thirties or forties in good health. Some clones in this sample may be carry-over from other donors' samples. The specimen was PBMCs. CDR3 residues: CASSPRTGGTEAFF. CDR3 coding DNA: TGTGCCAGTAGTCCTCGGACAGGGGGCACTGAAGCTTTCTTT.